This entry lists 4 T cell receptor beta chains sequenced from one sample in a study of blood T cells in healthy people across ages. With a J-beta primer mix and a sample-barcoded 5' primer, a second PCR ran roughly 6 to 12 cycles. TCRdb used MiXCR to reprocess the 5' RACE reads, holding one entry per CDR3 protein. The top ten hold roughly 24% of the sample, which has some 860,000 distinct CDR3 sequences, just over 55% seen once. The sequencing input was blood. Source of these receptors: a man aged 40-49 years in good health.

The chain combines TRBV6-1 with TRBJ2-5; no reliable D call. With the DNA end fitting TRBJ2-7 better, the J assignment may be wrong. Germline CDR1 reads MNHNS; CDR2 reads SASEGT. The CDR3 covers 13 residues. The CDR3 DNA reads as TGTGCCAGCAGTGCGTCGTACTCCTACGAGCAGTACTTC. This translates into CASSASYSYEQYF.

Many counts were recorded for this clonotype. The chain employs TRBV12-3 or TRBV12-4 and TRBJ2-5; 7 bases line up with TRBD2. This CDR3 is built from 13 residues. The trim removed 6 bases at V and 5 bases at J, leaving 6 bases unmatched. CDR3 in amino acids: CASRTWEGETQYF. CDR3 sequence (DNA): TGTGCCAGCAGGACCTGGGAGGGCGAGACCCAGTACTTC.

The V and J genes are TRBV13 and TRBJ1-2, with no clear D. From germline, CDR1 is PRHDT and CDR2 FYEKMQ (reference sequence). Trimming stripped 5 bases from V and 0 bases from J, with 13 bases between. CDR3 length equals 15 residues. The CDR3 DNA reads TGTGCCAGCAGCCGGCGGCAGGCACCTAACTATGGCTACACCTTC. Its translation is CASSRRQAPNYGYTF.

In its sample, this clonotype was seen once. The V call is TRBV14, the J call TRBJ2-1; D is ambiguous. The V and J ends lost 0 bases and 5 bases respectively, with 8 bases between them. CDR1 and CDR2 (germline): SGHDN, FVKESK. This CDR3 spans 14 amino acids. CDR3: CASSQDLWDNEQFF. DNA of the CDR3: TGTGCCAGCAGCCAAGATCTTTGGGACAATGAGCAGTTCTTC.